This entry features one TCR beta chain sequence. Its antigen remains unknown. Time point noted: peripheral blood 6 weeks after treatment start. This entry is derived from a study of PD-L1 blockade in urothelial cancer. Across the study: Males with bladder-origin urothelial cancer made up about 90% of the roughly 29 patients. Broader study findings: At the 3-week point, tumor-associated blood clones expanded more in durable-benefit patients. Better survival was forecast by a pretreatment blood TCR clonality below the median.

Profiling relied on immunoSEQ multiplex PCR, and the TCRdb table lists in-frame clones only, not all of them. Found here are around 66,000 clones, roughly 90% of them singletons; the top ten hold roughly 10%. This sequence originates from a man in his sixties with urothelial cancer. Sequencing was performed on PBMCs, taken around atezolizumab (anti-PD-L1) treatment.

CDR3 bases: TGTGCCAGCAGCGCGGGACTAGCGGTCCTCCAAGAGACCCAGTACTTC. This sequence encodes CASSAGLAVLQETQYF. The chain joins TRBV9 to TRBJ2-5, with 11 bases that match TRBD2. CDR1 is SGDLS and CDR2 is YYNGEE in the germline V gene. V lost 3 bases, J lost 1 base, and 5 bases stayed unmatched. CDR3 size: 16 residues.